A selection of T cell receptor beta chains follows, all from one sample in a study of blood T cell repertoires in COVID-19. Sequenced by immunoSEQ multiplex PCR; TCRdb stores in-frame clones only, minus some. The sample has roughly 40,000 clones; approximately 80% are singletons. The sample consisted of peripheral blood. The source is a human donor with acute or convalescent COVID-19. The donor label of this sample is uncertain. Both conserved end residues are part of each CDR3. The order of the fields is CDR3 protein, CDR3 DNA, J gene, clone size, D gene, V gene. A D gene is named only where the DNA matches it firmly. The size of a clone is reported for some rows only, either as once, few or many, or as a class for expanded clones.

CDR3 protein: CASSPPNSYEQYF; CDR3 DNA: TGTGCCAGCTCACCACCAAATTCATACGAGCAGTACTTC; J gene: TRBJ2-7; clone size: NA; D gene: NA; V gene: TRBV18
CDR3 protein: CASRRQGLDSGNTIYF; CDR3 DNA: TGTGCCAGCAGGAGACAGGGTTTGGACTCTGGAAACACCATATATTTT; J gene: TRBJ1-3; clone size: NA; D gene: TRBD1; V gene: TRBV2
CDR3 protein: CASRPWTGSNQPQHF; CDR3 DNA: TGTGCCAGTAGGCCCTGGACAGGGTCAAATCAGCCCCAGCATTTT; J gene: TRBJ1-5; clone size: NA; D gene: TRBD1; V gene: TRBV19
CDR3 protein: CAIRPGLAGGEQFF; CDR3 DNA: TGTGCCATCAGGCCGGGACTAGCGGGGGGTGAGCAGTTCTTC; J gene: TRBJ2-1; clone size: NA; D gene: TRBD2; V gene: TRBV10-3
CDR3 protein: CASSLAGTGVDEQYF; CDR3 DNA: TGCGCCAGCAGCTTGGCCGGGACAGGGGTAGACGAGCAGTACTTC; J gene: TRBJ2-7; clone size: NA; D gene: TRBD1; V gene: TRBV5-1
CDR3 protein: CSVSRASDTQYF; CDR3 DNA: TGCAGCGTTTCCAGGGCCTCAGATACGCAGTATTTT; J gene: TRBJ2-3; clone size: NA; D gene: NA; V gene: TRBV29-1
CDR3 protein: CASSYSITSSGNTIYF; CDR3 DNA: TGTGCCAGCAGTTACTCGATAACGAGCTCTGGAAACACCATATATTTT; J gene: TRBJ1-3; clone size: NA; D gene: NA; V gene: TRBV6-5
CDR3 protein: CASTMRGFEQYF; CDR3 DNA: TGTGCCAGCACGATGCGGGGGTTCGAGCAGTACTTC; J gene: TRBJ2-7; clone size: few; D gene: TRBD2; V gene: TRBV28
CDR3 protein: CASSYPPYEQYF; CDR3 DNA: TGTGCCAGCAGTTACCCCCCATACGAGCAGTACTTC; J gene: TRBJ2-7; clone size: NA; D gene: NA; V gene: TRBV6-2/TRBV6-3
CDR3 protein: CASSLADLSYEQYF; CDR3 DNA: TGTGCCAGCAGCTTGGCAGATCTCTCCTACGAGCAGTACTTC; J gene: TRBJ2-7; clone size: NA; D gene: NA; V gene: TRBV5-5
CDR3 protein: CASRFGLAGGYEQYF; CDR3 DNA: TGTGCCAGTAGGTTCGGCCTAGCGGGAGGCTACGAGCAGTACTTC; J gene: TRBJ2-7; clone size: NA; D gene: TRBD2; V gene: TRBV19
CDR3 protein: CSVSVGSGWTDTQYF; CDR3 DNA: TGCAGCGTTTCCGTGGGGAGCGGGTGGACAGATACGCAGTATTTT; J gene: TRBJ2-3; clone size: once; D gene: NA; V gene: TRBV29-1
CDR3 protein: CASSSTGGFGNTIYF; CDR3 DNA: TGTGCCAGCTCATCGACAGGGGGATTTGGAAACACCATATATTTT; J gene: TRBJ1-3; clone size: NA; D gene: TRBD1; V gene: TRBV18
CDR3 protein: CASSYMRNLQFF; CDR3 DNA: TGTGCCAGCAGCTATATGCGGAACTTACAGTTCTTC; J gene: TRBJ2-1; clone size: NA; D gene: NA; V gene: TRBV3-1/TRBV3-2
CDR3 protein: CATSSLYNSPLHF; CDR3 DNA: TGTGCCACCAGCAGCTTGTATAATTCACCCCTCCACTTT; J gene: TRBJ1-6; clone size: NA; D gene: NA; V gene: TRBV15
CDR3 protein: CASSLAGGAMDTQYF; CDR3 DNA: TGTGCCAGCAGCTTAGCAGGGGGGGCCATGGATACGCAGTATTTT; J gene: TRBJ2-3; clone size: NA; D gene: NA; V gene: TRBV7-8
CDR3 protein: CASSPPQRYNEQFF; CDR3 DNA: TGTGCCAGCTCACCACCGCAACGGTACAATGAGCAGTTCTTC; J gene: TRBJ2-1; clone size: NA; D gene: NA; V gene: TRBV18
CDR3 protein: CASSSTEATGFYGYTF; CDR3 DNA: TGTGCCAGCAGTTCAACCGAGGCAACAGGGTTCTATGGCTACACCTTC; J gene: TRBJ1-2; clone size: NA; D gene: NA; V gene: TRBV28
CDR3 protein: CASSRPGQGEFISGANVLTF; CDR3 DNA: TGTGCCAGCAGCCGACCGGGACAGGGGGAATTCATCTCTGGGGCCAACGTCCTGACTTTC; J gene: TRBJ2-6; clone size: NA; D gene: TRBD1; V gene: TRBV5-4
CDR3 protein: CASTSDRGATNEKLFF; CDR3 DNA: TGTGCCAGCACCTCGGACAGGGGTGCAACTAATGAAAAACTGTTTTTT; J gene: TRBJ1-4; clone size: few; D gene: TRBD1; V gene: TRBV2
CDR3 protein: CATSDIPTGPSGANVLTF; CDR3 DNA: TGTGCCACCAGTGATATACCTACAGGTCCCTCTGGGGCCAACGTCCTGACTTTC; J gene: TRBJ2-6; clone size: NA; D gene: NA; V gene: TRBV24-1
CDR3 protein: CASSLGQGSSYEQYF; CDR3 DNA: TGTGCCAGCAGCTTAGGGCAGGGAAGCTCCTACGAGCAGTACTTC; J gene: TRBJ2-7; clone size: NA; D gene: NA; V gene: TRBV7-3
CDR3 protein: CASSLMTAFNEKLFF; CDR3 DNA: TGTGCCAGCAGCTTAATGACAGCCTTTAATGAAAAACTGTTTTTT; J gene: TRBJ1-4; clone size: NA; D gene: NA; V gene: TRBV7-6
CDR3 protein: CASRVTSGTTYEQYF; CDR3 DNA: TGTGCCAGCAGAGTTACTAGCGGGACCACCTACGAGCAGTACTTC; J gene: TRBJ2-7; clone size: few; D gene: TRBD2; V gene: TRBV27
CDR3 protein: CASSGPGQGPDTQYF; CDR3 DNA: TGTGCCAGCAGTGGGCCCGGACAGGGTCCAGATACGCAGTATTTT; J gene: TRBJ2-3; clone size: NA; D gene: TRBD1; V gene: TRBV2